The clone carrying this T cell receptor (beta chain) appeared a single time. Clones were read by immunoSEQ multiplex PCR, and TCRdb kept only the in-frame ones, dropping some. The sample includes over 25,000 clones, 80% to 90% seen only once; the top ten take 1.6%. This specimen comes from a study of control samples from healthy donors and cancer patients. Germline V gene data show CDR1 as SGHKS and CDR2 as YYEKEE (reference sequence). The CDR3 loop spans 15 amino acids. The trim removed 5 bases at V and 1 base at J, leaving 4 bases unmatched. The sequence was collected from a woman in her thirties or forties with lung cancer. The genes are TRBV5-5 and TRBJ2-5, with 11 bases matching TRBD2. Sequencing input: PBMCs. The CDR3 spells CASRRLAGSQETQYF. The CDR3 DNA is TGTGCCAGCAGGCGACTAGCGGGGAGCCAAGAGACCCAGTACTTC.